The clone carrying this T cell receptor beta chain appeared once. Its antigen is not known. This entry is derived from a study of vaccination and CD4 T cells after COVID-19. Cultured CD4+ T-cell DNA underwent Oncomine TCR Beta short-read sequencing. One entry per CDR3 protein results from TCRdb running MiXCR on the PCR reads. This sample yields approximately 10,000 distinct CDR3 sequences, of which around three fifths are seen a single time; 20% to 30% belongs to the top ten. The treatment: roughly 10-day PBMC culture with coronavirus spike peptide pools or control peptides (ViraFEST assay). This CDR3 contains 14 residues. V was shortened by 4 bases and J by 1 base, with 11 bases between the two germline ends. The germline gives CDR1 SGDLS, CDR2 YYNGEE.

The source material was CD4+ T cells from blood, cultured in vitro. The chain has TRBV9 and TRBJ1-1; D ambiguous. The source is a human donor who had recovered from COVID-19. The CDR3 sequence: CASSSDPANTEAFF. The CDR3 DNA reads TGTGCCAGCAGCTCTGACCCCGCGAACACTGAAGCTTTCTTT.